A selection of T cell receptor beta chains follows, all from one sample in a study of blood T cell repertoires in COVID-19. The repertoire was sequenced with immunoSEQ multiplex PCR; TCRdb's copy has only in-frame clones and lacks some. The sample lists 210,000 or so clones, about 77% occurring once. Sequencing input: peripheral blood. The origin of the receptors is a woman older than 75 with active or convalescent COVID-19. Each CDR3 is given with its conserved first and last residue. A D gene is named only where the DNA matches it firmly. A row's size may be missing; if present it is once, few, many or a size class.

j_gene,v_gene,d_gene,abundance,CDR3nt,CDR3aa
TRBJ2-7,TRBV10-2,-,-,TGCGCCAGCAGTGAGAGATTTAGAAGCGAGCAGTACTTC,CASSERFRSEQYF
TRBJ1-2,TRBV6-2/TRBV6-3,-,-,TGTGCCAGCAGTTACTCGACGGTGGGGGCGTATGGCTACACCTTC,CASSYSTVGAYGYTF
TRBJ2-1,TRBV19,-,-,TGTGCCAGTAGTATAAGCAAGTACAATGAGCAGTTCTTC,CASSISKYNEQFF
TRBJ1-2,TRBV5-4,TRBD1,-,TGTGCCAGCAGCTCCCTCGGACAGGGTAACTATGGCTACACCTTC,CASSSLGQGNYGYTF
TRBJ2-4,TRBV2,-,-,TGTGCCAGCACCTCCGGGAGAGACGCCAAAAACATTCAGTACTTC,CASTSGRDAKNIQYF
TRBJ2-2,TRBV7-9,-,few,TGTGCCAGCAGCTTCCTTCGGGACACGGTCAACACCGGGGAGCTGTTTTTT,CASSFLRDTVNTGELFF
TRBJ1-2,TRBV29-1,-,-,TGCAGCGTTGACTCTGGACTATATGGCTACACCTTC,CSVDSGLYGYTF
TRBJ1-1,TRBV29-1,-,-,TGCAGCGTCGGGAGGATAAACACTGAAGCTTTCTTT,CSVGRINTEAFF
TRBJ2-3,TRBV9,-,few,TGTGCCAGCAGCGTATTCTTAGCGGATACGCAGTATTTT,CASSVFLADTQYF
TRBJ2-1,TRBV3-1/TRBV3-2,-,many,TGTGCCAGCAGCCAAGAATACGGGACTTACAATGAGCAGTTCTTC,CASSQEYGTYNEQFF
TRBJ1-2,TRBV7-9,TRBD1,once,TGTGCCAGCAGCTCACAACAGGGGGCGCGGGGCTACACCTTC,CASSSQQGARGYTF
TRBJ1-2,TRBV5-1,-,-,TGCGCCAGCAGCGCGTCCGACATCCCCTACTATGGCTACACCTTC,CASSASDIPYYGYTF
TRBJ2-1,TRBV6-5,-,-,TGTGCCAGCAGTTATCGGGACTACAATGAGCAGTTCTTC,CASSYRDYNEQFF
TRBJ1-1,TRBV11-3,-,-,TGTGCCAGCAGCTTAGGCGGCAGCAACACTGAAGCTTTCTTT,CASSLGGSNTEAFF
TRBJ2-7,TRBV6-5,TRBD1,-,TGTGCCAGCCTTGCGGGCAGGGGGCTGTACGAGCAGTACTTC,CASLAGRGLYEQYF
TRBJ2-3,TRBV5-1,-,few,TGCGCCAGCAGCGTACAGGCTCGGGGCACAGATACGCAGTATTTT,CASSVQARGTDTQYF
TRBJ2-1,TRBV28,TRBD2,-,TGTGCCAGCAGTTCTAGCGGGGATAAGTTATACAATGAGCAGTTCTTC,CASSSSGDKLYNEQFF
TRBJ1-4,TRBV28,-,-,TGTGCCAGCAGTCCAAATCCGGGACAAGATAATGAAAAACTGTTTTTT,CASSPNPGQDNEKLFF
TRBJ2-1,TRBV5-1,-,-,TGCGCCAGCAGCTTCCCTGGACGGGGGAAGAATGAGCAGTTCTTC,CASSFPGRGKNEQFF
TRBJ1-2,TRBV5-5,-,-,TGTGCCAGCAGCTTGGGGGACGGGGGAGGCTACACCTTC,CASSLGDGGGYTF
TRBJ1-5,TRBV19,-,-,TGTGCCAGTAGTGCTACTCACAGGATCCATAGCAATCAGCCCCAGCATTTT,CASSATHRIHSNQPQHF
TRBJ1-2,TRBV28,-,many,TGTGCCAGCAGGGACAAGGGGAGGGACTTGCGGGGCTACACCTTC,CASRDKGRDLRGYTF
TRBJ1-1,TRBV3-1/TRBV3-2,TRBD1,-,TGTGCCAGCAGCCTTGGGACAGGGGTGGCTGAAGCTTTCTTT,CASSLGTGVAEAFF
TRBJ2-3,TRBV24-1,-,-,TGTGCCACCGGACAGCAAGGCACAGATACGCAGTATTTT,CATGQQGTDTQYF
TRBJ1-3,TRBV4-1,-,-,TGCGCCAGCAGCCAAGCTGAGGGGGAATACGGAAACACCATATATTTT,CASSQAEGEYGNTIYF
TRBJ1-5,TRBV2,TRBD1,-,TGTGCCAGCAGCGCGACAGGGGGAAATCAGCCCCAGCATTTT,CASSATGGNQPQHF
TRBJ2-1,TRBV5-5,-,-,TGTGCCAGCAGCTTGCGGCCCGACAGTTTTGGTTCCTACAATGAGCAGTTCTTC,CASSLRPDSFGSYNEQFF
TRBJ1-2,TRBV28,TRBD1,-,TGTGCCGCTAAGGGGGCAGGGCTTAACTATGGCTACACCTTC,CAAKGAGLNYGYTF
TRBJ2-1,TRBV18,TRBD1,-,TGTGCCAGCTCACCACCGGGGGGACAGGTCTACAATGAGCAGTTCTTC,CASSPPGGQVYNEQFF
TRBJ2-5,TRBV28,-,-,TGTGCCAGCAGGACGACCACAGGGCGGACCCAGTACTTC,CASRTTTGRTQYF
TRBJ1-1,TRBV6-2/TRBV6-3,-,-,TGTGCCAGCAGTTACTCAAGCCTAGCCTATCAGGCGAACACTGAAGCTTTCTTT,CASSYSSLAYQANTEAFF
TRBJ1-5,TRBV6-1,-,once,TGTGCCAGCAGTGAGGGAGGGTGGGGAAGACAGCCCCAGCATTTT,CASSEGGWGRQPQHF
TRBJ1-4,TRBV6-1,-,-,TGTGCCAGCAGTGAAGCAGGGGGTTGGTATGAAAAACTGTTTTTT,CASSEAGGWYEKLFF
TRBJ2-7,TRBV5-1,TRBD2,-,TGCGCCAGCAGCGGGACTAGCGGGGCCTCTATATACGAGCAGTACTTC,CASSGTSGASIYEQYF
TRBJ2-7,TRBV6-5,-,once,TGTGCCAGCAGTTACTCGATGGCGGAGGCAGCCTACGAGCAGTACTTC,CASSYSMAEAAYEQYF
TRBJ2-3,TRBV11-3,TRBD1,-,TGTGCCAGCAGCACGTACAGGGGGTCTAGCACAGATACGCAGTATTTT,CASSTYRGSSTDTQYF
TRBJ2-3,TRBV5-1,TRBD2,-,TGCGCCAGCAGCCCAAAGACTAGCGGGGGAGGTACAGATACGCAGTATTTT,CASSPKTSGGGTDTQYF
TRBJ1-5,TRBV4-2,-,-,TGTGCCAGCAGCCAAGATTATGGGCTCAATCAGCCCCAGCATTTT,CASSQDYGLNQPQHF
TRBJ1-2,TRBV7-3,-,-,TGTGCCAGCAGCCCAGGGGCGGGCTATGGCTACACCTTC,CASSPGAGYGYTF
TRBJ1-3,TRBV18,-,-,TGTGCCAGCTCACCTGGACAGAGTGGAAACACCATATATTTT,CASSPGQSGNTIYF
TRBJ2-7,TRBV4-3,TRBD2,many,TGCGCCAGCAGCCAGGGGCCCGGGAGGGCGTCGGCCTACGAGCAGTACTTC,CASSQGPGRASAYEQYF
TRBJ1-4,TRBV19,TRBD1,-,TGTGCCAGTAGTAGGACCGGGACAGCTACTGAAAAACTGTTTTTT,CASSRTGTATEKLFF
TRBJ1-4,TRBV7-8,TRBD1,-,TGTGCCAGCAGCTTAGTTCCACAGGGGCCTAATGAAAAACTGTTTTTT,CASSLVPQGPNEKLFF
TRBJ2-3,TRBV7-2,TRBD2,-,TGTGCCAGCAGCTTAGGGGGGACTAACACAGATACGCAGTATTTT,CASSLGGTNTDTQYF
TRBJ2-1,TRBV5-1,-,-,TGCGCCAGCAGCCCCGGACAGAACAATGAGCAGTTCTTC,CASSPGQNNEQFF
TRBJ1-1,TRBV18,TRBD1,-,TGTGCCAGCTCAACAGGGGTCTACGGAGGGACTGAAGCTTTCTTT,CASSTGVYGGTEAFF